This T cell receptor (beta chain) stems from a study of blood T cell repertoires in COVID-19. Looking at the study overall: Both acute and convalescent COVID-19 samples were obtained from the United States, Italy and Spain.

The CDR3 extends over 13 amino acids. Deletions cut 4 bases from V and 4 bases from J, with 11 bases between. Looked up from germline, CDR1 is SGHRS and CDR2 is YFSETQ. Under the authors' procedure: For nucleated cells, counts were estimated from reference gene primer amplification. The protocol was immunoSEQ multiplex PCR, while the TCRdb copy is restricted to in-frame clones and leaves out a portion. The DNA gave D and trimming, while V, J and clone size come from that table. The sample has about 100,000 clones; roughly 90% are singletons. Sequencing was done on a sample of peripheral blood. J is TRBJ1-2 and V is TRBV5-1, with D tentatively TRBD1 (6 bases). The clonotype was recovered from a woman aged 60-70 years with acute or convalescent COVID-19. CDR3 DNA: TGCGCCAGCAGCCAGGACAGCTCCTATGGCTACACCTTC. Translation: CASSQDSSYGYTF.